This T cell receptor (delta chain) was captured by sequencing in a study of delta chains in infants with herpesvirus infections. Notes on the study in general: CMV-uninfected infants might carry this public clonotype below detection.

To note about this clone: The antigen remains unidentified. A far larger clone is one base from this, pointing to a likely read error.

Reverse transcription of PBMC RNA used primers specific for the gamma and delta chains. TCRdb reprocessed the RT-PCR reads through CATT. The sample lists 520 or so delta-chain clones; roughly 60% were seen once. The input for sequencing was peripheral blood, taken at time point 5 of longitudinal follow-up. The sequence was collected from a human donor who was a Ugandan infant, either HIV-exposed or HIV-unexposed (not recorded which).

This CDR3 is CASPPSCRGITRTTDKLIF. The CDR3 DNA sequence: TGTGCCTCTCCCCCTTCCTGCCGGGGGATAACCAGAACCACCGATAAACTCATCTTT. This chain connects TRDV3 to TRDJ1, with D perhaps TRDD3 (8 bases). Trimming removed 4 bases from V and 1 base from J, with 31 bases in between. This CDR3 is built from 19 residues. In germline, CDR1 is TVYSNPD, CDR2 GDNSRS (reference sequence).